The clone carrying this T cell receptor beta chain was found many times. TCRdb re-called the RT-PCR reads through MiXCR, storing one row per CDR3 protein. The table shows 550,000 to 750,000 distinct CDR3 sequences, with 13% to 15% occurring only once. Germline loops: CDR1 SGHRS, CDR2 YFSETQ. The CDR3 consists of 15 residues. Deletions cut 0 bases from V and 0 bases from J, with 10 bases between. The sequenced sample consisted of memory CD4+ T cells from blood. The clonotype was recovered from a female donor in good health, serving as a healthy control. J is TRBJ2-7 and V is TRBV5-1, with D possibly being TRBD2 (5 bases). This CDR3 reads CASSLASGFSYEQYF. The CDR3 nucleotides read TGCGCCAGCAGCTTGGCCTCGGGGTTCTCCTACGAGCAGTACTTC.